This T cell receptor beta chain was obtained from a study of CD8+CD57+ T cells in acquired aplastic anemia. Profiles of TCR beta VDJ and CDR3 were generated from a genomic DNA template. In TCRdb, the reads were re-called with MiXCR into one record per CDR3 protein. The sample carries 400,000 to 600,000 distinct CDR3 sequences, around 32% recorded once. Trimming took off 4 bases at V and 2 bases at J, with 5 bases between the two ends. The germline V gene encodes CDR1 MDHEN and CDR2 SYDVKM. CDR3 length equals 13 residues. Whoever was chosen for sequencing had shown CD8+CD57+ cell expansion by flow cytometry.

Sequenced input: sorted CD4+, CD8+, or CD8+CD57+ T cells (not recorded which) from PBMCs. The chain carries TRBV28 and TRBJ1-4, with D unclear. This clonotype was sampled from a human donor with aplastic anemia. The CDR3 DNA is TGTGCCAGCAGTTCGGGGACTAATGAAAAACTGTTTTTT. Its protein product is CASSSGTNEKLFF.